The source of this T cell receptor beta chain is a study of T cell changes during pregnancy in multiple sclerosis. TCRdb keeps only in-frame clones here, not all; method: immunoSEQ multiplex PCR. The table lists under 100,000 clones, around 90% of them singletons. The CDR3 spans 13 residues. The germline gives CDR1 SGHAT, CDR2 FQNNGV. Trimming shortened V by 5 bases and J by 11 bases, and 18 bases separated the two germline ends. This chain uses TRBV11-2 with TRBJ1-1; possible D gene TRBD1, 6 bases. This receptor was taken from a female donor in good health, enrolled as a control in a pregnancy study. This sample comprised peripheral blood, obtained in the first trimester of pregnancy. Here the CDR3 reads CASSTEQGRIAFF. DNA for the CDR3: TGTGCCAGCAGCACCGAACAGGGAAGAATTGCTTTCTTT.